One sample yielded the 5 T cell receptor beta chains listed below, sequenced in a study of OX40 agonist ivuxolimab in advanced cancers. Sequenced by immunoSEQ multiplex PCR; TCRdb stores in-frame clones only, minus some. The sample has more than 45,000 clones; about 81% are singletons. The sequencing used CD4+ or CD8+ T cells sorted from blood, collected in a trial of the OX40 agonist ivuxolimab. Every receptor here comes from an adult with an advanced solid tumor such as melanoma, head and neck, liver or kidney cancer.

The rearrangement joins TRBV19 to TRBJ1-1, with no clear D. The CDR3 loop spans 13 amino acids. Germline V CDR1 and CDR2: LNHDA, SQIVND (reference sequence). Trimming left V 0 bases short and J 6 bases short, with 8 bases between. The DNA of the CDR3 is TGTGCCAGTAGTATAGACGGCGTAGCTGAAGCTTTCTTT. Its translation is CASSIDGVAEAFF. Full variable domain (outside the CDR3, taken from reference TRBV19 and TRBJ1-1): DGGITQSPKYLFRKEGQNVTLSCEQNLNHDAMYWYRQDPGQGLRLIYYSQIVNDFQKGDIAEGYSVSREKKESFPLTVTSAQKNPTAFYLCASSIDGVAEAFFGQGTRLTVV.

This chain links TRBV7-2 with TRBJ1-1; 7 bases fit TRBD1. This CDR3 has 14 amino acids. Germline CDR1 and CDR2: SGHTA and FQGNSA. After removal of 4 bases from V and 1 base from J, the junction contained 3 bases not matched to a gene. This CDR3 is CASSWNRGNTEAFF. The CDR3 DNA is TGTGCCAGCAGCTGGAACAGGGGGAACACTGAAGCTTTCTTT.

This sequence joins TRBV28 and TRBJ1-1; 7 bases are shared with TRBD1. The ends lost 4 bases at V and 3 bases at J; junction bases unmatched: 8. The CDR3 consists of 15 residues. Germline V gene sequence: CDR1 MDHEN, CDR2 SYDVKM. CDR3 nucleotide sequence: TGTGCCAGCAGTTCCCCAGGGGGTACCGACACTGAAGCTTTCTTT. Translation: CASSSPGGTDTEAFF.

The chain recombines TRBV5-6 with TRBJ2-7, with 7 bases fitting TRBD2. In germline, CDR1 is SGHDT, CDR2 YYEEEE. The CDR3 consists of 11 residues. Trimming took 5 bases from V and 12 from J; bases not matched to a gene: 8. CDR3 nucleotides: TGTGCCAGCAGTTCGAGCGGGACTCTGTACTTC. As protein: CASSSSGTLYF.

V and J are TRBV7-8 and TRBJ2-7, with D perhaps matching TRBD1 (5 bases). Per germline, CDR1 SGHVS and CDR2 FQNEAQ. The V and J ends lost 3 bases and 6 bases respectively, with 9 bases between them. The CDR3 covers 12 residues. The CDR3 DNA sequence: TGTGCCAGCAGCTTCGAAGGGGCCGAGCAGTACTTC. It codes for CASSFEGAEQYF.